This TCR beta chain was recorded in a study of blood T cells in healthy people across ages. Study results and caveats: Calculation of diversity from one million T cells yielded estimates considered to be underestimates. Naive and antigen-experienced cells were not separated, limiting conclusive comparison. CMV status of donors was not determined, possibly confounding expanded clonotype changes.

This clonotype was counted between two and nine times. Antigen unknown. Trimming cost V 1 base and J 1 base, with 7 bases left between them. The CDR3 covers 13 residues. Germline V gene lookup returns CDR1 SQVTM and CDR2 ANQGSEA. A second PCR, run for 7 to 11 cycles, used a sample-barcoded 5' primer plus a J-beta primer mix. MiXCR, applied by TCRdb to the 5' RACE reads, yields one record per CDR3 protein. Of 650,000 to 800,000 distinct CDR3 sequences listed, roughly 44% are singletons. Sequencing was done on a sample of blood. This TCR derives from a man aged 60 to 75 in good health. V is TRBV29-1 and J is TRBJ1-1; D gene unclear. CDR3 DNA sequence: TGCAGCGTTGAAGGAGTGGGGAACACTGAAGCTTTCTTT. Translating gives CSVEGVGNTEAFF.